Described below is a single T cell receptor (beta chain) sequence and its context. Original data processing: Cell counts per sample came from amplifying reference gene primers. The method was immunoSEQ multiplex PCR; TCRdb's version includes in-frame clones alone and lacks a portion of them. V, J and clone size were drawn from that table, and D and trimming were deduced from the DNA. This table holds 200,000 to 250,000 clones, 65% to 85% found once. The data are from a study of blood T cell repertoires in COVID-19. Across the whole study: Samples representing acute and convalescent COVID-19 were sourced from the United States, Italy and Spain.

CDR1 is SNHLY and CDR2 is FYNNEI in the germline V gene. Trimming took 2 bases from V and 0 from J, leaving 10 bases between them. The CDR3 is 15 residues long. The TCR originated in a woman in her twenties or thirties with COVID-19, enrolled during active disease. What was sequenced was peripheral blood. The chain carries TRBV2 and TRBJ2-5; D uncertain. The CDR3 spells CASSEILGNQETQYF. The CDR3 nucleotides are TGTGCCAGCAGTGAAATACTCGGTAACCAAGAGACCCAGTACTTC.